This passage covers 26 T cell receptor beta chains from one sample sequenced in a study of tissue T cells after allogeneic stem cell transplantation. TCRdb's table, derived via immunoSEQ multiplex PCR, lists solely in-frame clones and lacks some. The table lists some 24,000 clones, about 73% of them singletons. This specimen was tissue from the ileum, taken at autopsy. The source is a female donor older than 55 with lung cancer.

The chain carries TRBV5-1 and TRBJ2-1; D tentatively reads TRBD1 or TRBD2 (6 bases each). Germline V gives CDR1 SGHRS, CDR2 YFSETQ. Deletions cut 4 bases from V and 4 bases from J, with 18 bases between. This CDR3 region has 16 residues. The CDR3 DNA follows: TGCGCCAGCAGCCTGGGGGCAGGGGACTCTTACAATGAGCAGTTCTTC. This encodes CASSLGAGDSYNEQFF.

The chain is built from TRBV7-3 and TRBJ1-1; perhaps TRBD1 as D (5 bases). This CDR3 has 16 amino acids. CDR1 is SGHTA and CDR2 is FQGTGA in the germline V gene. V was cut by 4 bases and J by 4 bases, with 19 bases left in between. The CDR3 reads CASSSQGGGMGTEAFF. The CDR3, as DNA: TGTGCCAGCAGCTCTCAAGGCGGGGGTATGGGCACTGAAGCTTTCTTT.

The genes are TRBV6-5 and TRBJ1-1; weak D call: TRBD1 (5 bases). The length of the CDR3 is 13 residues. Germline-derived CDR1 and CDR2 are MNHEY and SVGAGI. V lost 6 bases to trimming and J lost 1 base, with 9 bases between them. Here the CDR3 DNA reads TGTGCCAGCAGGCAGGGCCCGAACACTGAAGCTTTCTTT. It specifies CASRQGPNTEAFF.

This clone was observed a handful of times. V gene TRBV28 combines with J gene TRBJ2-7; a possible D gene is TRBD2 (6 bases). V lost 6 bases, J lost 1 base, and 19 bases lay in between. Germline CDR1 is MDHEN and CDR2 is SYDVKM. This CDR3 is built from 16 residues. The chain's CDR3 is CASRVGGTARSYEQYF. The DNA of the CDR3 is TGTGCCAGCAGGGTGGGGGGTACTGCCCGATCCTACGAGCAGTACTTC. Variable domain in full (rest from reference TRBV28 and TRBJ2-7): DVKVTQSSRYLVKRTGEKVFLECVQDMDHENMFWYRQDPGLGLRLIYFSYDVKMKEKGDIPEGYSVSREKKERFSLILESASTNQTSMYLCASRVGGTARSYEQYFGPGTRLTVT.

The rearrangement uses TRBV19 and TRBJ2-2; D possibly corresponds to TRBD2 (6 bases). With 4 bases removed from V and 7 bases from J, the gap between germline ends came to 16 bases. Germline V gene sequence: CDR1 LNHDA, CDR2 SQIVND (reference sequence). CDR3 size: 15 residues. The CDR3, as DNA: TGTGCCAGTAGTACCCTCTCGACCGGGGGCGGGGAGCTGTTTTTT. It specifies CASSTLSTGGGELFF.

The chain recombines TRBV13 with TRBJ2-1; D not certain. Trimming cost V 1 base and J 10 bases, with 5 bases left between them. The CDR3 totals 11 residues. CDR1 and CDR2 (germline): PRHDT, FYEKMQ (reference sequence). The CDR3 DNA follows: TGTGCCAGCAGCTTAGTTAGCGAGCAGTTCTTC. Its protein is CASSLVSEQFF. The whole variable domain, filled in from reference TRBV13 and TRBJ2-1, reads AAGVIQSPRHLIKEKRETATLKCYPIPRHDTVYWYQQGPGQDPQFLISFYEKMQSDKGSIPDRFSAQQFSDYHSELNMSSLELGDSALYFCASSLVSEQFFGPGTRLTVL.

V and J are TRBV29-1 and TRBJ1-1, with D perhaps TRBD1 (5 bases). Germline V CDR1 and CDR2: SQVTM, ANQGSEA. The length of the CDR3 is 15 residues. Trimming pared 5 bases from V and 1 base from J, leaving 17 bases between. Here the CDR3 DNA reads TGCAGCGTTCCTCGACCTGGGGCCTCGAACACTGAAGCTTTCTTT. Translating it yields CSVPRPGASNTEAFF.

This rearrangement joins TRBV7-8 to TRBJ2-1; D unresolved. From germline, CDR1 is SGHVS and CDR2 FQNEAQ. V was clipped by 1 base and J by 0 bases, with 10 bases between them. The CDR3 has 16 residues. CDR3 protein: CASSLVRQSSYNEQFF. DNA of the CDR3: TGTGCCAGCAGCTTAGTACGGCAGAGCTCCTACAATGAGCAGTTCTTC.

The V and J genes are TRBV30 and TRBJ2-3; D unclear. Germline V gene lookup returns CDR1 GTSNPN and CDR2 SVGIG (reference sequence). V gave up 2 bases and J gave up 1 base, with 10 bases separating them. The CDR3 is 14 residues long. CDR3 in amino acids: CAWSLGLGTDTQYF. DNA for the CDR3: TGTGCCTGGAGTTTAGGGCTCGGCACAGATACGCAGTATTTT.

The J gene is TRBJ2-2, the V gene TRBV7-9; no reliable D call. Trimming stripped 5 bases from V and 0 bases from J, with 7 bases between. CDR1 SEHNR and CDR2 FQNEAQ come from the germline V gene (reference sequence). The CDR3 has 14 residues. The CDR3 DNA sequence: TGTGCCAGCAGCCAAGACTCGAACACCGGGGAGCTGTTTTTT. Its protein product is CASSQDSNTGELFF.

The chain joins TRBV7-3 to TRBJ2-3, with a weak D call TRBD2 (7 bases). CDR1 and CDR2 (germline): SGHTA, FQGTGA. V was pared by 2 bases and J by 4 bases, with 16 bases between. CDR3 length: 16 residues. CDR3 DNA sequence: TGTGCCAGCAGCTTAGGCGGGGGCCGTAAGTCAGATACGCAGTATTTT. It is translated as CASSLGGGRKSDTQYF.

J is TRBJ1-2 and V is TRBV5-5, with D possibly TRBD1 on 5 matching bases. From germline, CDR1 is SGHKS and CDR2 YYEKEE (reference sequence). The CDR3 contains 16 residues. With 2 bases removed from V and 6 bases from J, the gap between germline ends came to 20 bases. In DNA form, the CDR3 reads TGTGCCAGCAGCTTACAGGACACCCAATTATTACATGGCTACACCTTC. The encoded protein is CASSLQDTQLLHGYTF. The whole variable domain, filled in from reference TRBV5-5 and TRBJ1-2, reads DAGVTQSPTHLIKTRGQQVTLRCSPISGHKSVSWYQQVLGQGPQFIFQYYEKEERGRGNFPDRFSARQFPNYSSELNVNALLLGDSALYLCASSLQDTQLLHGYTFGSGTRLTVV.

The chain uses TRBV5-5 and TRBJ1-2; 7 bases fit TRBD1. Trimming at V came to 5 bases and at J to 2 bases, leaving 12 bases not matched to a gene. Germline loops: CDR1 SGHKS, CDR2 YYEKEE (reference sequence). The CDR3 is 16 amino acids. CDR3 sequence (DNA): TGTGCCAGCAGTTCCTTACTCCGGGACAGAAACTATGGCTACACCTTC. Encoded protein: CASSSLLRDRNYGYTF.

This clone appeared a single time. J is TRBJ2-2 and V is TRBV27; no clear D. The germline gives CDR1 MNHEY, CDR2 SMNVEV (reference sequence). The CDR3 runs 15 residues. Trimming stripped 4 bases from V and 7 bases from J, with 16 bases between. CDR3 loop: CASSSRAGLIGELFF. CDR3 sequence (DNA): TGTGCCAGCAGTTCTCGAGCCGGGCTGATCGGGGAGCTGTTTTTT.

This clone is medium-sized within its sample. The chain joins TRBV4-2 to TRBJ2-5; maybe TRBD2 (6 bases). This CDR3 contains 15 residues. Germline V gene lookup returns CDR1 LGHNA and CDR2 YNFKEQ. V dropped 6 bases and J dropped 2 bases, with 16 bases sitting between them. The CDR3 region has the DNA TGTGCCAGCAGTTCCCCTGGGGGGTTTCAAGAGACCCAGTACTTC. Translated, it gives CASSSPGGFQETQYF.

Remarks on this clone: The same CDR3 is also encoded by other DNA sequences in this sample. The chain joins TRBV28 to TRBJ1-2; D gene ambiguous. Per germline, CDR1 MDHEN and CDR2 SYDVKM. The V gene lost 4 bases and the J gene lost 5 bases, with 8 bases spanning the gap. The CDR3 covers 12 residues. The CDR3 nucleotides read TGTGCCAGCAGTTCGTTATTTTATGGCTACACCTTC. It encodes CASSSLFYGYTF.

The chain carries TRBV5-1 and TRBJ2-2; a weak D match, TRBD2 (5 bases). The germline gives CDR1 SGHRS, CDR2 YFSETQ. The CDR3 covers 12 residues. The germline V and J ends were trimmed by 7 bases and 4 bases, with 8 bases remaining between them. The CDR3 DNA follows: TGCGCCAGCGGGAGTCCCACCGGGGAGCTGTTTTTT. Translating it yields CASGSPTGELFF.

This CDR3 is CSGAGNTEAFF. The CDR3 DNA sequence: TGCAGTGGGGCAGGGAACACTGAAGCTTTCTTT. The chain carries TRBV20-1 and TRBJ1-1; D is unresolved. Trimming shortened V by 7 bases and J by 1 base, and 7 bases separated the two germline ends. From germline, CDR1 is DFQATT and CDR2 SNEGSKA (reference sequence). This CDR3 contains 11 residues.

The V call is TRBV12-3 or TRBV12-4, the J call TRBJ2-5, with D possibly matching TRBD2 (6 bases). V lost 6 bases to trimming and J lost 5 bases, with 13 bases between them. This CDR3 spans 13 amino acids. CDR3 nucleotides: TGTGCCAGCAGGCTTAGCGGCGGGGAGACCCAGTACTTC. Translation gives CASRLSGGETQYF.

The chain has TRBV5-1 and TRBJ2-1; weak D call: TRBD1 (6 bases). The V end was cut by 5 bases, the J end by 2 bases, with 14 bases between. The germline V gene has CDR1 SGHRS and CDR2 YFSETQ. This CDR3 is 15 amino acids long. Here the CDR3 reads CASSLQGYAYNEQFF. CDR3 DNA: TGCGCCAGCAGTTTACAGGGTTACGCCTACAATGAGCAGTTCTTC.

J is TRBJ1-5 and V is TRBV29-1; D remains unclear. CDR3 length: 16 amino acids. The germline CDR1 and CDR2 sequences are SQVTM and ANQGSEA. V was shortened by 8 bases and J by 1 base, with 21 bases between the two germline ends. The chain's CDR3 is CSRSGWQSASNQPQHF. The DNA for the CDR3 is TGCAGCAGGTCGGGGTGGCAGAGTGCGAGCAATCAGCCCCAGCATTTT.

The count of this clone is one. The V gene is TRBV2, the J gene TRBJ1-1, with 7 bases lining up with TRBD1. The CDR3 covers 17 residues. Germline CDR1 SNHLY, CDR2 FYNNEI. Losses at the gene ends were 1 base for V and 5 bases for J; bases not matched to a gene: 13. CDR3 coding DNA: TGTGCCAGCAGTGAAGTGGTAGGGACAGACAGTTCGACTGAAGCTTTCTTT. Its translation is CASSEVVGTDSSTEAFF. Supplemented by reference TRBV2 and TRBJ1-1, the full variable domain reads EPEVTQTPSHQVTQMGQEVILRCVPISNHLYFYWYRQILGQKVEFLVSFYNNEISEKSEIFDDQFSVERPDGSNFTLKIRSTKLEDSAMYFCASSEVVGTDSSTEAFFGQGTRLTVV.

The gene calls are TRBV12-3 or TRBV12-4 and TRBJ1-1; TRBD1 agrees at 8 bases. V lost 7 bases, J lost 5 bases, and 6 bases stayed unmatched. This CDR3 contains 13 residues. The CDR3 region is CASKDRARTEAFF. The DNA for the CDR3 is TGTGCCAGCAAGGACAGGGCGAGGACTGAAGCTTTCTTT.

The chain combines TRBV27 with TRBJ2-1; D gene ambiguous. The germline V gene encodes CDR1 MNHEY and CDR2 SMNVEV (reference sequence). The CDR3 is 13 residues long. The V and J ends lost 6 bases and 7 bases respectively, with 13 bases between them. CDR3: CASSSYGRNEQFF. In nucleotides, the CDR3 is TGTGCCAGCAGCTCATACGGCCGTAATGAGCAGTTCTTC.

In DNA form, the CDR3 reads TGTGCCAGTACCTGGACAGGGCGCGCCTATGGCTACACCTTC. Translated: CASTWTGRAYGYTF. The V gene is TRBV19, the J gene TRBJ1-2; TRBD1 aligns across 8 bases. Trimming at V came to 7 bases and at J to 4 bases, leaving 8 bases not matched to a gene. Looked up from germline, CDR1 is LNHDA and CDR2 is SQIVND (reference sequence). This CDR3 spans 14 amino acids.

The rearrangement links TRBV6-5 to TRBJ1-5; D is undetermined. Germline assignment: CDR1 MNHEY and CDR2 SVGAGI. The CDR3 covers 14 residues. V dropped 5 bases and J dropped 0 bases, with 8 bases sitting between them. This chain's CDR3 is CASSLGYSNQPQHF. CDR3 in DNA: TGTGCCAGCAGTCTGGGATATAGCAATCAGCCCCAGCATTTT.